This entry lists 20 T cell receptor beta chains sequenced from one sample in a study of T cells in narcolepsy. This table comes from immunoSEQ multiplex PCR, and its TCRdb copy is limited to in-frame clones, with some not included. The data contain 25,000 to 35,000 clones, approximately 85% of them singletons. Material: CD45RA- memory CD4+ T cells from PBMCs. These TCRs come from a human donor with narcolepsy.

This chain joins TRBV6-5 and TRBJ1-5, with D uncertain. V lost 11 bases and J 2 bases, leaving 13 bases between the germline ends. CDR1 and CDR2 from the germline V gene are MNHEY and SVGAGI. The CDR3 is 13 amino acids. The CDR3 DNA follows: TGTGCCCATTCAACGGGCGGCAATCAGCCCCAGCATTTT. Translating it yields CAHSTGGNQPQHF.

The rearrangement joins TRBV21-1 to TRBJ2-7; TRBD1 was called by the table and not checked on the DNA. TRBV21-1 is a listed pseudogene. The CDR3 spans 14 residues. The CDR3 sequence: CASSKPGGFYEQYF. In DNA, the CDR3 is TGTGCCAGCAGCAAGCCAGGGGGCTTCTACGAGCAGTACTTC.

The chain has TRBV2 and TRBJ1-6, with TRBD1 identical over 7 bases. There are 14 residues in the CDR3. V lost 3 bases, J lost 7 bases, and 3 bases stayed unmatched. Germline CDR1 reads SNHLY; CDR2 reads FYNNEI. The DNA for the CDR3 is TGTGCCAGCAGTGAGGGGACAGAAAATTCACCCCTCCACTTT. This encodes CASSEGTENSPLHF.

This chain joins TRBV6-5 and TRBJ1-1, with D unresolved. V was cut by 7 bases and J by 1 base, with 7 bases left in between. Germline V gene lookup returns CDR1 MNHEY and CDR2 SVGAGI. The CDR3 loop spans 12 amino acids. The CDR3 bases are TGTGCCAGCATCGGGAGGAACACTGAAGCTTTCTTT. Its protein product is CASIGRNTEAFF.

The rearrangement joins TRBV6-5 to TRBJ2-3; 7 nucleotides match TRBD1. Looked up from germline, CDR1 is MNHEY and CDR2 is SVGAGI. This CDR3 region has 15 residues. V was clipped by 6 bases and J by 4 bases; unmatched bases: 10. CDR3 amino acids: CASRPQGLRPDTQYF. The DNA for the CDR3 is TGTGCCAGCAGACCACAGGGGTTGAGGCCAGATACGCAGTATTTT.

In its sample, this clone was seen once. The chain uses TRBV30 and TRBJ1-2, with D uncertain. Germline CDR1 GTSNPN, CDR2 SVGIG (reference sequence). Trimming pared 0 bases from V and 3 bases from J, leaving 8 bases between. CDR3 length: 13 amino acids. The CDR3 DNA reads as TGTGCCTGGAGTGTTAGGACGGACTATGGCTACACCTTC. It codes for CAWSVRTDYGYTF.

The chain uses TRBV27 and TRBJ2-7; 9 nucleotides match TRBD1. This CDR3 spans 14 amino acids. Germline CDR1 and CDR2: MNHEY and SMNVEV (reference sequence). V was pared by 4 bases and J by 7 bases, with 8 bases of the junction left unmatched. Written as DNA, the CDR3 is TGTGCCAGCAGTTCCACACAGGGGGCTGGGGAGCAGTACTTC. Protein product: CASSSTQGAGEQYF.

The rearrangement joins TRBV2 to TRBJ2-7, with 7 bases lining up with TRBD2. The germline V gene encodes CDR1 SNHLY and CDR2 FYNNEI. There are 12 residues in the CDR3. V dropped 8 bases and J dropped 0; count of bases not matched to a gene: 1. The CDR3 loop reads CASGGGSYEQYF. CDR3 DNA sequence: TGTGCCAGCGGGGGGGGCTCCTACGAGCAGTACTTC.

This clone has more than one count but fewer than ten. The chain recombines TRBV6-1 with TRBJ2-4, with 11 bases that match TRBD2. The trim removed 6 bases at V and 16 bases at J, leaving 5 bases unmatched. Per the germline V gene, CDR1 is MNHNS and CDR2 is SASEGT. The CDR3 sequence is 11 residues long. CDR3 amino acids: CASRETSGDYF. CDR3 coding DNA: TGTGCCAGCAGGGAGACTAGCGGGGACTACTTC.

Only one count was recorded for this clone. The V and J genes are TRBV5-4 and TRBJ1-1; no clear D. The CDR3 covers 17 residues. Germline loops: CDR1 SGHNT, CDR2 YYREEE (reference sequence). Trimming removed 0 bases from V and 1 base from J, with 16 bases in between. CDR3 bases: TGTGCCAGCAGCTTGGCCGTGACACCGGTTCAGAACACTGAAGCTTTCTTT. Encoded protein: CASSLAVTPVQNTEAFF.

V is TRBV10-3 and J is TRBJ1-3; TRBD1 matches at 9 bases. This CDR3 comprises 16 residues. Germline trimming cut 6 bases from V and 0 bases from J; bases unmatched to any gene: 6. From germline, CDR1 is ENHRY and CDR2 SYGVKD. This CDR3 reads CAISGQGRDSGNTIYF. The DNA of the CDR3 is TGTGCCATCAGCGGACAGGGGCGAGACTCTGGAAACACCATATATTTT.

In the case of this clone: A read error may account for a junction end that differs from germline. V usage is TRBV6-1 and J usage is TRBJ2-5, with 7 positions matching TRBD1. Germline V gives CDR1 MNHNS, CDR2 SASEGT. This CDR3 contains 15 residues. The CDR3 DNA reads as TGTGCCAGCAGGGAAGGACAGGTTGGAGGAGAGACCCAGTACTTC. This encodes CASREGQVGGETQYF.

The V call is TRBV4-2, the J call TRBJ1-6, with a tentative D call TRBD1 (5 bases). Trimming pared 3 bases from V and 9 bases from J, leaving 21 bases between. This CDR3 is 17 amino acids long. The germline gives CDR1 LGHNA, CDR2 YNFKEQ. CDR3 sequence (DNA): TGTGCCAGCAGCCACCTGGGGCTACCCGATGGGGCTTCACCCCTCCACTTT. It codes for CASSHLGLPDGASPLHF.

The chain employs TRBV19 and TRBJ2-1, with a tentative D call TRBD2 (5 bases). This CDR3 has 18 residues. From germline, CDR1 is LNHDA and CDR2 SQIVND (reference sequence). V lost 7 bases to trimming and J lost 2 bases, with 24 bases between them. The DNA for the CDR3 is TGTGCCAGTACTCCTAGAGGGCCTAGAGCCCAGGCCTACAATGAGCAGTTCTTC. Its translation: CASTPRGPRAQAYNEQFF.

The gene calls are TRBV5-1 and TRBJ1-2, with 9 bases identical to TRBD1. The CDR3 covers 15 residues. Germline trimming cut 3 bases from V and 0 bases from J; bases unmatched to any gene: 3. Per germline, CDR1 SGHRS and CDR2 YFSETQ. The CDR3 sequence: CASSSGQGTNYGYTF. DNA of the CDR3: TGCGCCAGCAGCTCGGGACAGGGAACTAACTATGGCTACACCTTC.

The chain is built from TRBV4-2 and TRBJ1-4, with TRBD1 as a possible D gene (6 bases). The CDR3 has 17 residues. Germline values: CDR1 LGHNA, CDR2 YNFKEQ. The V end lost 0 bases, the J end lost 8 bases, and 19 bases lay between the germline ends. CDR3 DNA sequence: TGTGCCAGCAGCCAAGAAGGATCGGACAGCTTTGGGGAAAAACTGTTTTTT. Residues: CASSQEGSDSFGEKLFF.

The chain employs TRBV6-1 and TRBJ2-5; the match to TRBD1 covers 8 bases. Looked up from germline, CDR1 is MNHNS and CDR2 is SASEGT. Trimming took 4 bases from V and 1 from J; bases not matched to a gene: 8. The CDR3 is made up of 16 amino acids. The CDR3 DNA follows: TGTGCCAGCAGTGTAAACCAGGGGGCCTTCCAAGAGACCCAGTACTTC. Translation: CASSVNQGAFQETQYF.

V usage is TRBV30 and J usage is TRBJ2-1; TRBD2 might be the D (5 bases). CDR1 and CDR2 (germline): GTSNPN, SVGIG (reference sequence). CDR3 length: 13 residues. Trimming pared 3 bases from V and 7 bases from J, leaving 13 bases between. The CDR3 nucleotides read TGTGCCTGGAGACTTAATGGCGGGAATGAGCAGTTCTTC. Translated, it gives CAWRLNGGNEQFF.

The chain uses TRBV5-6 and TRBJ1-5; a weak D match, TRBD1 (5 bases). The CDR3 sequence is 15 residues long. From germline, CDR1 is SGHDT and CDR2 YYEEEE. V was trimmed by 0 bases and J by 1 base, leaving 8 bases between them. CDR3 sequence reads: CASSLAGGSNQPQHF. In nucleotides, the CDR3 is TGTGCCAGCAGCTTGGCTGGGGGGAGCAATCAGCCCCAGCATTTT.

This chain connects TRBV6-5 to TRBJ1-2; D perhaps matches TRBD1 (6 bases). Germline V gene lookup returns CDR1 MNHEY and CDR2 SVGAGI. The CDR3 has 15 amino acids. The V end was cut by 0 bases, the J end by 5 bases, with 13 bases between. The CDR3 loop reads CASSYSPGTLYGYTF. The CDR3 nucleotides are TGTGCCAGCAGTTACTCGCCCGGGACACTGTATGGCTACACCTTC.